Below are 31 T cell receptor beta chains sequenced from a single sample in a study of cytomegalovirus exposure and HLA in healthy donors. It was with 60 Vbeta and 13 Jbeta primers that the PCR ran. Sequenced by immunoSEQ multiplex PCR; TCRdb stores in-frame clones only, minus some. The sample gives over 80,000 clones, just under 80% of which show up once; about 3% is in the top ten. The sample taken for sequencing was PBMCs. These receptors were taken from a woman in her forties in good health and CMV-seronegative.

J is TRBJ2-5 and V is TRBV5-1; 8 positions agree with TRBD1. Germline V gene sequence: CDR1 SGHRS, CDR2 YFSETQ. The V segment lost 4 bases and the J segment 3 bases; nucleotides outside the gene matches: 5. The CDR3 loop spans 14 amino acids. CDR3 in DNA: TGCGCCAGCAGCCAGAGGACAGGGAAAGAGACCCAGTACTTC. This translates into CASSQRTGKETQYF.

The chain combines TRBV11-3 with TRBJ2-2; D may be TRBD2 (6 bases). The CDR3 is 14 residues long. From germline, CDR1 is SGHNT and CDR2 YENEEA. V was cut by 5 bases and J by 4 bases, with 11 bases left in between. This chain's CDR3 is CASSPLGGTGELFF. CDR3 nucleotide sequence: TGTGCCAGCAGCCCATTGGGAGGCACCGGGGAGCTGTTTTTT.

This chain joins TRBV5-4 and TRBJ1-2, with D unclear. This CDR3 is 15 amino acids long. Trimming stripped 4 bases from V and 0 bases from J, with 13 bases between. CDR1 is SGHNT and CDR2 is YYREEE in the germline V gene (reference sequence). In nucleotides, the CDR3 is TGTGCCAGCAGCCGTCAACAAAAAGCTAACTATGGCTACACCTTC. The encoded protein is CASSRQQKANYGYTF.

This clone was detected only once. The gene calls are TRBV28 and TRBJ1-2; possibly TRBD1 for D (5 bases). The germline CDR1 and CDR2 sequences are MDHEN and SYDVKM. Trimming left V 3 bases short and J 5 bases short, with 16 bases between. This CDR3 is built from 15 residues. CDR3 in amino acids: CASSFRTPLWYGYTF. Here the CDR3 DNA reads TGTGCCAGCAGTTTCCGGACACCTCTATGGTATGGCTACACCTTC.

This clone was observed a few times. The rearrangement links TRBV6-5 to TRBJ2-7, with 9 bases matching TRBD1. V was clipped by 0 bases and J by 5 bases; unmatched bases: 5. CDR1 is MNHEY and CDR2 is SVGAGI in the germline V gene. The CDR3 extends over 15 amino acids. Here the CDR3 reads CASSYSGTGLDEQYF. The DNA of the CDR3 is TGTGCCAGCAGTTACTCCGGGACAGGGTTGGACGAGCAGTACTTC.

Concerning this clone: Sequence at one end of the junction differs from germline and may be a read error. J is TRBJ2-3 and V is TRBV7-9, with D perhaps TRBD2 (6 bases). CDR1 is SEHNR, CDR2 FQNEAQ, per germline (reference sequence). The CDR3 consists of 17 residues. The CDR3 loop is CSSSLRRGREGTDTQYF. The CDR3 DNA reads TGTTCCAGCAGCTTGAGACGGGGCAGGGAGGGCACAGATACGCAGTATTTT. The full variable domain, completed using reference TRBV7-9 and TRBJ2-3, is DTGVSQNPRHKITKRGQNVTFRCDPISEHNRLYWYRQTLGQGPEFLTYFQNEAQLEKSRLLSDRFSAERPKGSFSTLEIQRTEQGDSAMYLCSSSLRRGREGTDTQYFGPGTRLTVL.

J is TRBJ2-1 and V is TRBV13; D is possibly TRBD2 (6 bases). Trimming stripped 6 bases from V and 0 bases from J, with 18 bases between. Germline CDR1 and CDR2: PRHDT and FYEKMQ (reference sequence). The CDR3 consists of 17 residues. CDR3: CASSLWGGISSYNEQFF. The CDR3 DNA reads TGTGCCAGCAGTTTATGGGGCGGGATAAGCTCCTACAATGAGCAGTTCTTC. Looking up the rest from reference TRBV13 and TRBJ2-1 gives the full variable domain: AAGVIQSPRHLIKEKRETATLKCYPIPRHDTVYWYQQGPGQDPQFLISFYEKMQSDKGSIPDRFSAQQFSDYHSELNMSSLELGDSALYFCASSLWGGISSYNEQFFGPGTRLTVL.

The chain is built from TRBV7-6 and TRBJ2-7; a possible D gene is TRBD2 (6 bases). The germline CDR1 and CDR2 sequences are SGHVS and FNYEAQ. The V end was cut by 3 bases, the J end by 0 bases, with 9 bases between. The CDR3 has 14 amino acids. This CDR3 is CASSFSGSSYEQYF. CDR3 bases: TGTGCCAGCAGCTTTTCCGGGAGCTCCTACGAGCAGTACTTC. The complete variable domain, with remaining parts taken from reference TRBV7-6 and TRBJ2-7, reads GAGVSQSPRYKVTKRGQDVALRCDPISGHVSLYWYRQALGQGPEFLTYFNYEAQQDKSGLPNDRFSAERPEGSISTLTIQRTEQRDSAMYRCASSFSGSSYEQYFGPGTRLTVT.

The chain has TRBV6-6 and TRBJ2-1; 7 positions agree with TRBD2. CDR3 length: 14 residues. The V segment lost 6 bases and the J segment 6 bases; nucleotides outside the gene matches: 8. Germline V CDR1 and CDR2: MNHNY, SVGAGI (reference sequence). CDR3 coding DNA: TGTGCCAGCAGCCGGGACTACTCATCCAATGAGCAGTTCTTC. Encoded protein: CASSRDYSSNEQFF.

CDR3 DNA: TGTGCCAGCAGCGTTTACGACAGCTCCAATGAGCAGTTCTTC. It yields the protein CASSVYDSSNEQFF. The rearrangement uses TRBV9 and TRBJ2-1; D is possibly TRBD1 (5 bases). Germline lookup yields CDR1 SGDLS and CDR2 YYNGEE. The CDR3 spans 14 residues. The ends were cut back, 2 bases at V and 6 bases at J, with 12 bases in the middle.

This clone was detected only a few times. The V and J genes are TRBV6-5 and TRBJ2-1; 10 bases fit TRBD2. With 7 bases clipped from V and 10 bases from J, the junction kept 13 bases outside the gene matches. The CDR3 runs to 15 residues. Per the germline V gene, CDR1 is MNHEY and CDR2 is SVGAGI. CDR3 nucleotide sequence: TGTGCCAGCACTGGACCCCCGCGACTAGCGGGCGAGCAGTTCTTC. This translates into CASTGPPRLAGEQFF.

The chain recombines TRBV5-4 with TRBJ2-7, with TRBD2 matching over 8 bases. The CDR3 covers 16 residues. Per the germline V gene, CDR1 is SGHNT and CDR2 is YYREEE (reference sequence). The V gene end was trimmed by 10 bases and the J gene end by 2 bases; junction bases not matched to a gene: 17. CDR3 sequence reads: CASSPRAGAPPYEQYF. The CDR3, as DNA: TGTGCCTCCAGTCCCCGAGCGGGAGCGCCCCCCTACGAGCAGTACTTC.

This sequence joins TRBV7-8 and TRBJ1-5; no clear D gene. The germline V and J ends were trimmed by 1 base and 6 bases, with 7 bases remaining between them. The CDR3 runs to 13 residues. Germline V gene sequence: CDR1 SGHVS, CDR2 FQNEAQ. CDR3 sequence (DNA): TGTGCCAGCAGCTTAGTGGTAGCTCAGCCCCAGCATTTT. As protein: CASSLVVAQPQHF.

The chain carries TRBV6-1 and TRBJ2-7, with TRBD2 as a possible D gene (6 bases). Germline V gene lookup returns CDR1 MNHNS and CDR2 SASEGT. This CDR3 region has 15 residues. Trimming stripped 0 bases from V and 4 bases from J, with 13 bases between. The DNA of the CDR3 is TGTGCCAGCAGTGAAGCCGGGACTGGGGATTACGAGCAGTACTTC. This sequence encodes CASSEAGTGDYEQYF.

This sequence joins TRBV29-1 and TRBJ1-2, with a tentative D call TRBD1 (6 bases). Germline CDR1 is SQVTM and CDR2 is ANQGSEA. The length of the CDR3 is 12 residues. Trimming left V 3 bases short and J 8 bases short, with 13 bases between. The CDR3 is CSVDPTGGGYTF. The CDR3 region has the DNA TGCAGCGTTGACCCGACAGGTGGCGGCTACACCTTC.

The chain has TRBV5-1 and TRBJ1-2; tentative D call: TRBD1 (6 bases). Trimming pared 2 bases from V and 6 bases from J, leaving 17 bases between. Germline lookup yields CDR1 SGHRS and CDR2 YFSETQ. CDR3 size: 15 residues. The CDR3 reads CASSLDSSRGNGYTF. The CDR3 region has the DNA TGCGCCAGCAGCTTAGACTCCTCCAGGGGCAATGGCTACACCTTC.

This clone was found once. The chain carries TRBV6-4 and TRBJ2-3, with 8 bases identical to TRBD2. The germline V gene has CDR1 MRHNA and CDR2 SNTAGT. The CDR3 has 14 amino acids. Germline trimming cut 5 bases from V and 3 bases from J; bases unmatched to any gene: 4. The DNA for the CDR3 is TGTGCCAGCAGTTCCGGACTAGCAACAGATACGCAGTATTTT. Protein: CASSSGLATDTQYF.

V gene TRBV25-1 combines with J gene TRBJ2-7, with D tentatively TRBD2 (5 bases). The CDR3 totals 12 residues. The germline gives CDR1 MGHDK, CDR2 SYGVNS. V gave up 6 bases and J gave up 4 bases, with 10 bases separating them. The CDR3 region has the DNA TGTGCCAGCAGGAGGGAAACTTACGAGCAGTACTTC. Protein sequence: CASRRETYEQYF.

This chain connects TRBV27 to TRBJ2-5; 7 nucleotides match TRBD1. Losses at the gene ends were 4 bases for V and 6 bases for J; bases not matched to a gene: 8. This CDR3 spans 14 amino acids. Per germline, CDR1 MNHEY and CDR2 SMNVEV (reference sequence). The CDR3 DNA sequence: TGTGCCAGCAGTTGGACCGGGACAGAGAAGACCCAGTACTTC. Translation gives CASSWTGTEKTQYF.

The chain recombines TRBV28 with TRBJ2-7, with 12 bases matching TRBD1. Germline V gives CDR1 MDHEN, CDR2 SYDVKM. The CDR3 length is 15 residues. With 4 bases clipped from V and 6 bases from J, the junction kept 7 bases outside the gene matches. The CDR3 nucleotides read TGTGCCAGCAGTTCCTCCGGGACAGGGGGCCGCGAGCAGTACTTC. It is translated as CASSSSGTGGREQYF. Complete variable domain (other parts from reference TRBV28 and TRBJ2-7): DVKVTQSSRYLVKRTGEKVFLECVQDMDHENMFWYRQDPGLGLRLIYFSYDVKMKEKGDIPEGYSVSREKKERFSLILESASTNQTSMYLCASSSSGTGGREQYFGPGTRLTVT.

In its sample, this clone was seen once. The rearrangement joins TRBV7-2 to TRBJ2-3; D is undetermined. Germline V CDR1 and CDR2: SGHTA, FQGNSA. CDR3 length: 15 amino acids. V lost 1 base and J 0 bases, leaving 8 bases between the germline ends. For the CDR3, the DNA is TGTGCCAGCAGCTTAGGAGCCAGGAGCACAGATACGCAGTATTTT. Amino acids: CASSLGARSTDTQYF.

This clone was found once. CDR3 sequence (DNA): TGTGCCAGCAGCTTAACGCGGGGATACGGCTACACCTTC. The encoded protein is CASSLTRGYGYTF. The rearrangement links TRBV7-9 to TRBJ1-2; the D is unclear. Germline lookup yields CDR1 SEHNR and CDR2 FQNEAQ (reference sequence). This CDR3 region has 13 residues. Trimming took off 2 bases at V and 8 bases at J, with 12 bases between the two ends.

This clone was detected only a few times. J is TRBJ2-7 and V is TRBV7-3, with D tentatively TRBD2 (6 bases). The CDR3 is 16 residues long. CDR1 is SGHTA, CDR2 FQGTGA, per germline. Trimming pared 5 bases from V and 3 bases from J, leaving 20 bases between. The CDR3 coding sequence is TGTGCCAGCAGCGAGGGGAGGTTTGGGGCTGGCTACGAGCAGTACTTC. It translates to CASSEGRFGAGYEQYF.

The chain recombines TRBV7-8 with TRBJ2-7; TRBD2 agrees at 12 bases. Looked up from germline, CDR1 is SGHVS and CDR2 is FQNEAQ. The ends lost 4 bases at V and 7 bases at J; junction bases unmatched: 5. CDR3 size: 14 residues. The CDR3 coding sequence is TGTGCCAGCAGCTCACTAGCGGGAGGTCGTGAGCAGTACTTC. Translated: CASSSLAGGREQYF.

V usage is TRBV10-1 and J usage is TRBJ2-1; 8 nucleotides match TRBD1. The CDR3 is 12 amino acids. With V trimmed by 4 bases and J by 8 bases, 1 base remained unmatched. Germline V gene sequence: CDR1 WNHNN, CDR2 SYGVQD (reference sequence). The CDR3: CASSGTGHEQFF. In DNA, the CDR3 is TGCGCCAGCAGTGGGACAGGGCATGAGCAGTTCTTC.

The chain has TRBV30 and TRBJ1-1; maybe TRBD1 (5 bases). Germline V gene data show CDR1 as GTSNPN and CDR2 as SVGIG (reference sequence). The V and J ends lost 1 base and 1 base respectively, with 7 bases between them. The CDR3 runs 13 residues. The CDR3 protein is CAWSGDWNTEAFF. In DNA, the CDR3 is TGTGCCTGGAGTGGGGACTGGAACACTGAAGCTTTCTTT.

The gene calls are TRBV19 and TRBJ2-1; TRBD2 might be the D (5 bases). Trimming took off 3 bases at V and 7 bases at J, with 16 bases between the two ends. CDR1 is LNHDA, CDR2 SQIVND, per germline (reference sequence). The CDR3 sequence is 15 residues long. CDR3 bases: TGTGCCAGTAGTATTGGCGGCTCAAGGAGGAATGAGCAGTTCTTC. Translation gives CASSIGGSRRNEQFF.

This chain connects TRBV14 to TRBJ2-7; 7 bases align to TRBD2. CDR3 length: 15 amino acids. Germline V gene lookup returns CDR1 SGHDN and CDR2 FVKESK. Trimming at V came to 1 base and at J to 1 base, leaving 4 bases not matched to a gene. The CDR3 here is CASSQGDYRSYEQYF. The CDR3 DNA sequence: TGTGCCAGCAGCCAAGGGGACTATCGTTCCTACGAGCAGTACTTC.

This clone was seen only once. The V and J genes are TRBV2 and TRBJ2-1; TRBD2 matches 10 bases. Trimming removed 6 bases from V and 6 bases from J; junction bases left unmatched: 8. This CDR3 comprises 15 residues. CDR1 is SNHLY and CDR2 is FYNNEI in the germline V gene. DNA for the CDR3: TGTGCCAGCAGATTGTCTAGCGGGAGTGGCAATGAGCAGTTCTTC. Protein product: CASRLSSGSGNEQFF.

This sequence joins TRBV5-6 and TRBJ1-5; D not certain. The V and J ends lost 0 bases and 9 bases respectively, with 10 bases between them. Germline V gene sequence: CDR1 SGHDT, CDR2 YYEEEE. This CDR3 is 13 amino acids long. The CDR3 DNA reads TGTGCCAGCAGCTTGGCCTGGGGAGGGCCCCAGCATTTT. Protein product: CASSLAWGGPQHF.

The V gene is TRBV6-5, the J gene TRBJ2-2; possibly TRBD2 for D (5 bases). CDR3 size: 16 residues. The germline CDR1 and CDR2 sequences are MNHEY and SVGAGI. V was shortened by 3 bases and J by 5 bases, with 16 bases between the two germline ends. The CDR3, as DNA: TGTGCCAGCAGTTATACGAGGCGAGGGATAACCGGGGAGCTGTTTTTT. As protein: CASSYTRRGITGELFF.